This TCR beta chain derives from a study of T-cell memory formation after mild COVID-19. This clonotype was recorded many times. TCRdb passed the 5' RACE reads through MiXCR, listing each CDR3 protein once. The data contain some 130,000 distinct CDR3 sequences, approximately 5.9% of them singletons. Germline values: CDR1 LGHNT, CDR2 FRNRAP. The CDR3 spans 15 residues. V lost 2 bases and J lost 5, with 15 bases in between. Sequenced material: PBMCs or a T cell subset sorted from them (not recorded which). The chain uses TRBV12-5 and TRBJ2-5; D may be TRBD1 (5 bases). The receptor was derived from an adult woman who had mild COVID-19 (a few samples of this study predate the infection). Cell type and time point are not known. CDR3 sequence: CASGLPTGGKETQYF. In DNA, the CDR3 is TGTGCTAGTGGTTTGCCCACAGGTGGGAAGGAGACCCAGTACTTC.